This T cell receptor (beta chain) was recorded in a study of response to subunit inactivated influenza vaccine (dated by TCRdb to the late 2010s). Background on the whole study: The study used deep quantitative T cell receptor repertoire profiling to track responses to a trivalent subunit inactivated influenza vaccine.

Library preparation was by RT-PCR. Reads for this sample came from an Illumina HiSeq 2500. TCRdb handled the public reads itself, with Q25 trimming in fastp and clone calling in MiXCR, and kept productive beta chains. Duplicate CDR3 protein sequences are folded into a single record with the most common DNA and genes. The sample has fewer than 250,000 distinct CDR3 sequences on record, approximately 15% of them singletons. Clones ranked in the top ten supply roughly 25% of the sample. This clonotype was seen a few times. This clone's antigen is unknown. Base qualities were left out, and no much larger clone turns up one base away. What the research found in general, with its limitations: The authors proposed that each seasonal influenza vaccination may bring in only a limited number of new T cells.

As encoded in the germline V gene (reference sequence), CDR1 is SGHAT while CDR2 is FQDESV. Spanning cysteine to phenylalanine, the CDR3 consists of 13 amino acids. The DNA shown is the 39-base CDR3, in frame from base 1. V was cut back by 3 bases and J by 2 bases, leaving a gap of 8 bases between them. The sequence links TRBV11-1 to TRBJ2-7, with the D gene too uncertain to name. This material consisted of CD8+ T cells sorted from PBMCs, taken around 5 days after vaccination. The sequence was collected from a man aged 45-60 years who received an inactivated influenza vaccine. Donor details come from another sample of the same person, matched by shared clones. CDR3 region: CASSFGDPYEQYF. The nucleotide sequence is TGTGCCAGCAGCTTCGGCGACCCCTACGAGCAGTACTTC. The CDR3 plus the reference TRBV11-1 and TRBJ2-7 genes for the other parts give the full variable domain: EAEVAQSPRYKITEKSQAVAFWCDPISGHATLYWYRQILGQGPELLVQFQDESVVDDSQLPKDRFSAERLKGVDSTLKIQPAELGDSAMYLCASSFGDPYEQYFGPGTRLTVT.